Presented here are 10 T cell receptor beta chains from one specimen sequenced in a study of PD-1 blockade in classical Hodgkin lymphoma. As to time point: cycle 4 day 1 (C4D1), after around six weeks of nivolumab. All trial patients relapsed after autologous stem cell transplantation. Profiled with immunoSEQ multiplex PCR; TCRdb holds only in-frame clones, not every one. The sample shows tens of thousands of clones, about 90% of them seen only once. The sample here was peripheral blood mononuclear cells (PBMCs), taken before the fourth cycle of nivolumab. These receptor sequences come from a human donor with classical Hodgkin lymphoma.

The chain combines TRBV30 with TRBJ2-6; D not resolved. Trimming took 5 bases from V and 0 from J, leaving 11 bases between them. The CDR3 sequence is 15 residues long. From germline, CDR1 is GTSNPN and CDR2 SVGIG (reference sequence). The CDR3 spells CAWGGMSSGANVLTF. CDR3 DNA: TGTGCCTGGGGTGGCATGAGCTCTGGGGCCAACGTCCTGACTTTC.

The rearrangement joins TRBV5-1 to TRBJ2-7, with D hard to call. The V and J ends lost 6 bases and 2 bases respectively, with 6 bases between them. The CDR3 runs 11 residues. CDR1 SGHRS and CDR2 YFSETQ come from the germline V gene. As DNA, the CDR3 is TGCGCCAGCACCGGCCCCTACGAGCAGTACTTC. It codes for CASTGPYEQYF.

The CDR3 DNA reads as TGTGCCAGCAGCTCAATACACAATCCGAGGGAGGCTTTCTTT. As protein: CASSSIHNPREAFF. The rearrangement links TRBV11-2 to TRBJ1-1; D is unresolved. There are 14 residues in the CDR3. V gave up 4 bases and J gave up 11 bases, with 20 bases separating them. The germline gives CDR1 SGHAT, CDR2 FQNNGV.

This chain joins TRBV11-3 and TRBJ2-3; 7 bases align to TRBD1. This CDR3 spans 17 amino acids. In germline, CDR1 is SGHNT, CDR2 YENEEA. V trimming: 1 base; J trimming: 2 bases; junction bases outside the gene matches: 9. The CDR3 DNA sequence: TGTGCCAGCAGCTTAGGCTTAGTAGGGGGCCCCACAGATACGCAGTATTTT. It specifies CASSLGLVGGPTDTQYF.

The chain carries TRBV11-2 and TRBJ2-5; a possible D gene is TRBD2 (6 bases). CDR1 is SGHAT and CDR2 is FQNNGV in the germline V gene. The CDR3 length is 16 residues. Trimming removed 5 bases from V and 2 bases from J, with 18 bases in between. CDR3 protein: CASSLTAGVRQETQYF. The CDR3 bases are TGTGCCAGCAGCCTAACAGCGGGCGTACGGCAAGAGACCCAGTACTTC.

This rearrangement joins TRBV30 to TRBJ2-7, with D tentatively TRBD1 (5 bases). The ends were cut back, 5 bases at V and 3 bases at J, with 14 bases in the middle. The CDR3 consists of 13 residues. CDR1 is GTSNPN and CDR2 is SVGIG in the germline V gene (reference sequence). The CDR3 protein is CAWSAGAHYEQYF. DNA of the CDR3: TGTGCCTGGTCAGCTGGGGCCCACTACGAGCAGTACTTC.

CDR3 in amino acids: CSADRLAGVSSSYNEQFF. The CDR3 DNA reads as TGCAGCGCCGACAGGCTAGCGGGGGTTTCAAGCTCCTACAATGAGCAGTTCTTC. The chain links TRBV29-1 to TRBJ2-1; 10 bases align to TRBD2. The V segment lost 7 bases and the J segment 0 bases; nucleotides outside the gene matches: 15. CDR1 SQVTM and CDR2 ANQGSEA come from the germline V gene. The CDR3 runs to 18 residues.

This clone was recorded once. The V and J genes are TRBV19 and TRBJ1-2; 9 nucleotides align to TRBD1. V lost 3 bases to trimming and J lost 4 bases; unmatched junction nucleotides: 9. This CDR3 has 16 residues. Germline CDR1 LNHDA, CDR2 SQIVND (reference sequence). Written as DNA, the CDR3 is TGTGCCAGTAGTATGGGACAGGGAGAGGGAGGCTATGGCTACACCTTC. It encodes CASSMGQGEGGYGYTF.

This clone turned up a few times. The V and J genes are TRBV27 and TRBJ2-1; D remains unclear. The CDR3 is 16 amino acids. The V end lost 3 bases, the J end lost 0 bases, and 12 bases lay between the germline ends. Germline CDR1 MNHEY, CDR2 SMNVEV (reference sequence). The chain's CDR3 is CASSFSGTNSYNEQFF. In DNA, the CDR3 is TGTGCCAGCAGTTTTTCAGGCACGAACTCCTACAATGAGCAGTTCTTC.

This clone was detected once. The chain couples TRBV4-1 to TRBJ2-6, with 7 bases identical to TRBD2. Germline V gives CDR1 MGHRA, CDR2 YSYEKL. The CDR3 is 19 residues long. The trim removed 0 bases at V and 0 bases at J, leaving 8 bases unmatched. Here the CDR3 reads CASSQDDFAGVSGANVLTF. The CDR3 bases are TGCGCCAGCAGCCAAGATGATTTTGCGGGAGTCTCTGGGGCCAACGTCCTGACTTTC.